These 20 T cell receptor beta chains share one sample of origin, sequenced in a study of CD8 T cells in ankylosing spondylitis. MiXCR, run by TCRdb on the 5' RACE reads, gives a single entry per CDR3 protein. The table lists roughly 700,000 distinct CDR3 sequences, 15% to 20% of them singletons. Whole-study findings and limits: Blood of patients with ankylosing spondylitis appeared to be characterized by a TCR beta motif of eight highly homologous variants.

These receptors are not linked to any known antigen. Sequencing was carried out using blood, either unsorted or a sorted T cell fraction (not recorded which). These receptors came from a male donor with ankylosing spondylitis.

The gene calls are TRBV27 and TRBJ2-7, with TRBD1 identical over 8 bases. This CDR3 is 14 amino acids long. Germline-derived CDR1 and CDR2 are MNHEY and SMNVEV (reference sequence). The J segment lost 6 bases and the V segment lost 5 bases, leaving 9 bases of the junction unmatched. CDR3 sequence: CASSPDRGLSEQYF. The DNA of the CDR3 is TGTGCCAGCAGTCCAGACAGGGGACTTTCCGAGCAGTACTTC.

This clonotype was counted between two and nine times. The CDR3 DNA reads TGTGCCAGCAGTTTAGTTGGGGCAACTAATGAAAAACTGTTTTTT. Translation gives CASSLVGATNEKLFF. V gene TRBV12-3 or TRBV12-4 combines with J gene TRBJ1-4; D uncertain. The CDR3 spans 15 residues. V lost 1 base to trimming and J lost 0 bases, with 6 bases between them.

There are a few counts of this clonotype. This chain joins TRBV7-2 and TRBJ2-7; 11 nucleotides agree with TRBD1. This CDR3 is built from 18 residues. V lost 0 bases to trimming and J lost 6 bases; unmatched junction nucleotides: 13. Germline-derived CDR1 and CDR2 are SGHTA and FQGNSA. The CDR3 region is CASSLASDRTGGWGEQYF. Written as DNA, the CDR3 is TGTGCCAGCAGCTTAGCGTCCGATAGGACAGGGGGCTGGGGCGAGCAGTACTTC.

This clonotype has more than one count but fewer than ten. The gene calls are TRBV3-1 and TRBJ2-1; 8 bases line up with TRBD1. After removal of 4 bases from V and 12 bases from J, the junction contained 8 bases not matched to a gene. The CDR3 totals 13 residues. Germline values: CDR1 LGHDT, CDR2 YNNKEL (reference sequence). As DNA, the CDR3 is TGTGCCAGCAGCCGACGGACAGGGATGGGGCAGTTCTTC. Its protein product is CASSRRTGMGQFF.

This clonotype was picked up a small number of times. The V gene is TRBV20-1, the J gene TRBJ2-5; D is undetermined. The CDR3 sequence is 13 residues long. V was trimmed by 5 bases and J by 1 base, leaving 11 bases between them. CDR1 and CDR2 from the germline V gene are DFQATT and SNEGSKA (reference sequence). CDR3 nucleotide sequence: TGCAGTGCTCCCCCGAGTGGCCAAGAGACCCAGTACTTC. Translated: CSAPPSGQETQYF.

This chain joins TRBV29-1 and TRBJ2-7, with 9 positions matching TRBD1. Germline values: CDR1 SQVTM, CDR2 ANQGSEA. The V and J ends lost 7 bases and 4 bases, in that order; junction bases with no gene match: 8. This CDR3 has 13 residues. In DNA form, the CDR3 reads TGCAGCGCTGAGGACGACAGGGGGTACGAGCAGTACTTC. This codes for CSAEDDRGYEQYF.

This clonotype was observed at least ten times. CDR3 DNA: TGCGCCAGCAGCTCTGACAGGAGTTATAATGAAAAACTGTTTTTT. Protein product: CASSSDRSYNEKLFF. V and J are TRBV5-1 and TRBJ1-4; D is possibly TRBD1 (6 bases). There are 15 residues in the CDR3. Germline CDR1 reads SGHRS; CDR2 reads YFSETQ. Trimming took off 3 bases at V and 4 bases at J, with 13 bases between the two ends.

A few counts support this clonotype. This chain joins TRBV6-5 and TRBJ2-2, with D possibly TRBD1 on 6 matching bases. In germline, CDR1 is MNHEY, CDR2 SVGAGI. The germline V and J ends were trimmed by 4 bases and 2 bases, with 11 bases remaining between them. The CDR3 extends over 15 amino acids. The chain's CDR3 is CASSLTTGNTGELFF. The CDR3 DNA follows: TGTGCCAGCAGTTTAACGACAGGAAACACCGGGGAGCTGTTTTTT.

The chain is built from TRBV25-1 and TRBJ1-4, with D possibly being TRBD1 (6 bases). Trimming took off 5 bases at V and 6 bases at J, with 13 bases between the two ends. Germline-derived CDR1 and CDR2 are MGHDK and SYGVNS. The CDR3 loop spans 14 amino acids. Here the CDR3 reads CASSNTGLDEKLFF. Here the CDR3 DNA reads TGTGCCAGCAGTAATACAGGGCTTGATGAAAAACTGTTTTTT.

The chain links TRBV20-1 to TRBJ2-3; 11 nucleotides match TRBD2. This CDR3 is built from 16 residues. The germline V gene has CDR1 DFQATT and CDR2 SNEGSKA (reference sequence). J gave up 5 bases and V 6 bases, and 13 bases lay outside the gene matches. DNA of the CDR3: TGCAGTGCGAGGACCGGGACTAGCGGAGGCGTAGATACGCAGTATTTT. Encoded protein: CSARTGTSGGVDTQYF.

This clonotype appeared a few times. The chain combines TRBV9 with TRBJ1-5; no clear D gene. The germline V gene encodes CDR1 SGDLS and CDR2 YYNGEE. With 0 bases removed from V and 2 bases from J, the gap between germline ends came to 15 bases. This CDR3 region has 17 residues. The CDR3 coding sequence is TGTGCCAGCAGCGTAGCTAAGGGTCCCTATGGCAATCAGCCCCAGCATTTT. This translates into CASSVAKGPYGNQPQHF. Variable domain in full (rest from reference TRBV9 and TRBJ1-5): DSGVTQTPKHLITATGQRVTLRCSPRSGDLSVYWYQQSLDQGLQFLIQYYNGEERAKGNILERFSAQQFPDLHSELNLSSLELGDSALYFCASSVAKGPYGNQPQHFGDGTRLSIL.

This clonotype was counted only a few times. This chain joins TRBV24-1 and TRBJ2-1; 10 bases match TRBD2. CDR1 KGHDR and CDR2 SFDVKD come from the germline V gene. This CDR3 contains 18 residues. Trimming took 4 bases from V and 3 from J; bases not matched to a gene: 11. The CDR3 protein is CATSEGASGGRGYNEQFF. The CDR3, as DNA: TGTGCCACCAGTGAGGGGGCTAGCGGGGGTCGGGGCTACAATGAGCAGTTCTTC.

The chain carries TRBV5-1 and TRBJ1-1; no definite D call. Between the trimmed V and J ends, which lost 0 bases and 4 bases, there was a span of 7 bases. The CDR3 is made up of 13 amino acids. Germline-derived CDR1 and CDR2 are SGHRS and YFSETQ. CDR3 amino acids: CASSLDQITEAFF. The CDR3 nucleotides are TGCGCCAGCAGCTTGGATCAGATCACTGAAGCTTTCTTT.

Only a few counts were recorded for this clonotype. The rearrangement links TRBV4-2 to TRBJ1-1; D not resolved. The CDR3 contains 16 residues. Germline V CDR1 and CDR2: LGHNA, YNFKEQ. The V end was cut by 3 bases, the J end by 6 bases, with 20 bases between. Here the CDR3 reads CASSHPWKAERPEAFF. The CDR3 coding sequence is TGTGCCAGCAGCCACCCTTGGAAGGCCGAGAGGCCTGAAGCTTTCTTT.

There are a few counts of this clonotype. The chain recombines TRBV5-6 with TRBJ2-7; D gene uncertain. V was cut by 6 bases and J by 4 bases, with 17 bases left in between. The CDR3 sequence is 14 residues long. CDR1 SGHDT and CDR2 YYEEEE come from the germline V gene. CDR3 bases: TGTGCCAGCACCTTAGCCCTCGACATGTACGAGCAGTACTTC. Translated, it gives CASTLALDMYEQYF.

The CDR3 protein is CASSTTGENTEAFF. The CDR3 DNA reads as TGTGCCAGCAGTACGACAGGAGAGAACACTGAAGCTTTCTTT. The chain recombines TRBV27 with TRBJ1-1, with D perhaps TRBD1 (6 bases). The CDR3 has 14 amino acids. V dropped 5 bases and J dropped 1 base, with 11 bases sitting between them. Germline CDR1 reads MNHEY; CDR2 reads SMNVEV (reference sequence).

This clonotype showed up just a few times. The chain uses TRBV9 and TRBJ1-2, with no clear D. The ends were cut back, 0 bases at V and 8 bases at J, with 14 bases in the middle. Germline CDR1 is SGDLS and CDR2 is YYNGEE. The CDR3 is 14 residues long. The CDR3 nucleotides are TGTGCCAGCAGCGTAGTGGCAGCGGGGTTCGGCTACACCTTC. Translating it yields CASSVVAAGFGYTF.

This chain connects TRBV5-6 to TRBJ2-2, with D possibly matching TRBD1 (5 bases). The ends were cut back, 4 bases at V and 6 bases at J, with 10 bases in the middle. Germline assignment: CDR1 SGHDT and CDR2 YYEEEE. The CDR3 has 13 amino acids. CDR3 residues: CASSAGFPGELFF. The CDR3 nucleotides are TGTGCCAGCAGCGCAGGGTTCCCCGGGGAGCTGTTTTTT.

The V and J genes are TRBV28 and TRBJ1-5, with a possible D match to TRBD1 (6 bases). In germline, CDR1 is MDHEN, CDR2 SYDVKM. The CDR3 sequence is 15 residues long. The V and J ends lost 3 bases and 10 bases respectively, with 19 bases between them. This CDR3 is CASSFFRLGQRPQHF. For the CDR3, the DNA is TGTGCCAGCAGTTTCTTCCGACTTGGACAGCGACCCCAGCATTTT.

The chain links TRBV29-1 to TRBJ2-7; 11 nucleotides align to TRBD2. The CDR3 length is 15 residues. Germline V gives CDR1 SQVTM, CDR2 ANQGSEA. Trimming took 1 base from V and 0 from J; bases not matched to a gene: 2. Here the CDR3 DNA reads TGCAGCGTTGAAGGACTAGCGGGACACTCCTACGAGCAGTACTTC. Its translation is CSVEGLAGHSYEQYF.